This T cell receptor beta chain was captured in a study of cytomegalovirus exposure and HLA in healthy donors. To note about this clone: Different DNA sequences within this sample yield the same CDR3.

Primers for the PCR totalled 60 Vbeta and 13 Jbeta. Sequencing was performed with immunoSEQ multiplex PCR; in TCRdb, only in-frame clones are kept and a portion is missing. The sample includes almost 35,000 clones. Germline loops: CDR1 MDHEN, CDR2 SYDVKM. The CDR3 spans 13 residues. V lost 6 bases to trimming and J lost 1 base, with 9 bases between them. The chain employs TRBV28 and TRBJ1-1; D uncertain. The sample consisted of PBMCs. The clonotype was recovered from a woman aged 40-49 years in good health and CMV-seropositive. CDR3 sequence reads: CASRAEKNTEAFF. CDR3 nucleotide sequence: TGTGCCAGCAGGGCAGAAAAGAACACTGAAGCTTTCTTT.